The 12 T cell receptor beta chains below come from one sample, sequenced in a study of T-cell memory formation after mild COVID-19 (dated by TCRdb to 2020 to 2022). The library was prepared using 5' RACE. Sequencing instrument: Illumina NovaSeq 6000. TCRdb reanalyzed the raw reads on its own, using fastp at Q25 for trimming and MiXCR for clone calling, and kept in-frame beta chains. Merged by CDR3 protein, the rows form single entries marked with the most common genes and DNA. This sample holds 100,000 to 150,000 distinct CDR3 sequences; 16% were observed only once. Approximately 13% of the sample is held by the ten biggest clonotypes. What was sequenced was PBMCs or a T cell subset sorted from them (not recorded which). Every receptor here comes from an adult woman who had mild COVID-19 (a few samples of this study predate the infection). The sample titles of this study are shuffled in the database, so cell type and time point are left out; the donor was told from shared clones.

This clonotype was detected only a few times. The chain carries TRBV27 and TRBJ2-4; D unclear. V lost 5 bases and J 1 base, leaving 9 bases between the germline ends. From germline, CDR1 is MNHEY and CDR2 SMNVEV (reference sequence). The CDR3 consists of 14 residues. This chain's CDR3 is CASSPRLAKNIQYF. In DNA, the CDR3 is TGTGCCAGCAGTCCTAGACTGGCCAAAAACATTCAGTACTTC.

With regard to this clonotype: A read error may account for a junction end that differs from germline. CDR3 sequence (DNA): TGTGCTAGCAGCCCCTCTGGCGGAACGCGGAACGAGCAGTACTTC. Translated: CASSPSGGTRNEQYF. The chain has TRBV7-7 and TRBJ2-7; no reliable D call. This CDR3 has 15 residues. In germline, CDR1 is SSHAT, CDR2 FNYEAQ (reference sequence). The full variable domain, completed using reference TRBV7-7 and TRBJ2-7, is GAGVSQSPRYKVTKRGQDVTLRCDPISSHATLYWYQQALGQGPEFLTYFNYEAQPDKSGLPSDRFSAERPEGSISTLTIQRTEQRDSAMYRCASSPSGGTRNEQYFGPGTRLTVT.

This clonotype was counted ten times or more. The chain carries TRBV10-3 and TRBJ2-5; 7 bases are shared with TRBD1. V shed 6 bases, J shed 3 bases, and the junction held 1 base outside the gene matches. There are 12 residues in the CDR3. The germline gives CDR1 ENHRY, CDR2 SYGVKD. CDR3 sequence (DNA): TGTGCCATCAGGGGGACAGAAGAGACCCAGTACTTC. Its translation: CAIRGTEETQYF.

V is TRBV19 and J is TRBJ1-5, with 7 positions matching TRBD1. The CDR3 is 16 residues long. CDR1 and CDR2 (germline): LNHDA, SQIVND (reference sequence). Unmatched junction bases numbered 13, after V lost 6 bases and J lost 5 bases. The CDR3 sequence is CASRVRNRDSHQPQHF. The CDR3 nucleotides are TGTGCCAGTAGAGTAAGAAATCGGGACAGCCATCAGCCCCAGCATTTT.

This clonotype was counted only a few times. The CDR3 here is CASSRPLVMNTEAFF. The CDR3 bases are TGTGCCAGCAGCCGCCCGCTTGTCATGAACACTGAAGCTTTCTTT. V and J are TRBV7-8 and TRBJ1-1; unclear D gene. The CDR3 loop spans 15 amino acids. In germline, CDR1 is SGHVS, CDR2 FQNEAQ. V was cut by 5 bases and J by 0 bases, with 13 bases left in between. Combining the CDR3 with reference TRBV7-8 and TRBJ1-1 gives the whole variable domain GAGVSQSPRYKVAKRGQDVALRCDPISGHVSLFWYQQALGQGPEFLTYFQNEAQLDKSGLPSDRFFAERPEGSVSTLKIQRTQQEDSAVYLCASSRPLVMNTEAFFGQGTRLTVV.

This clonotype was found a few times. This sequence joins TRBV20-1 and TRBJ2-1; TRBD2 is a possible D gene (6 bases). Germline V lookup: CDR1 DFQATT, CDR2 SNEGSKA (reference sequence). Trimming cost V 1 base and J 5 bases, with 18 bases left between them. This CDR3 has 16 residues. This CDR3 is CSARVERAAIHNEQFF. The CDR3 DNA reads TGCAGTGCTAGAGTGGAGCGGGCTGCTATCCACAATGAGCAGTTCTTC.

The chain links TRBV29-1 to TRBJ2-7, with 7 bases that match TRBD1. This CDR3 region has 19 residues. Germline V gives CDR1 SQVTM, CDR2 ANQGSEA. After removal of 4 bases from V and 0 bases from J, the junction contained 21 bases not matched to a gene. The CDR3 sequence is CSVGPSDRDKGSGSYEQYF. CDR3 in DNA: TGCAGCGTTGGACCATCCGACAGGGACAAGGGGAGCGGCTCCTACGAGCAGTACTTC.

In this sample, this clonotype turned up a few times. This rearrangement joins TRBV19 to TRBJ2-6; tentatively, D is TRBD1 (6 bases). Germline-derived CDR1 and CDR2 are LNHDA and SQIVND (reference sequence). The germline V and J ends were trimmed by 7 bases and 0 bases, with 22 bases remaining between them. This CDR3 contains 19 residues. CDR3 residues: CASTHSRGTPSSGANVLTF. CDR3 sequence (DNA): TGTGCCAGTACCCATTCGAGGGGGACCCCCTCCTCTGGGGCCAACGTCCTGACTTTC.

The chain combines TRBV6-5 with TRBJ2-7; no firm D call. Trimming removed 2 bases at V and 3 bases at J, with 17 bases between. The CDR3 is 16 residues long. Germline assignment: CDR1 MNHEY and CDR2 SVGAGI. CDR3 in amino acids: CASSYDSARRRYEQYF. DNA of the CDR3: TGTGCCAGCAGTTACGACTCGGCTCGACGTCGCTACGAGCAGTACTTC.

In its sample, this clonotype was seen a few times. This chain links TRBV5-6 with TRBJ2-7; 9 bases line up with TRBD1. With 2 bases clipped from V and 3 bases from J, the junction kept 3 bases outside the gene matches. The CDR3 consists of 14 residues. Germline CDR1 is SGHDT and CDR2 is YYEEEE. The CDR3 spells CASSFGTGFYEQYF. As DNA, the CDR3 is TGTGCCAGCAGCTTCGGGACAGGGTTCTACGAGCAGTACTTC.

In nucleotides, the CDR3 is TGCAGCGTTTCTGACAGGACCGGGGAGCTGTTTTTT. Translating it yields CSVSDRTGELFF. J is TRBJ2-2 and V is TRBV29-1; possibly TRBD1 for D (6 bases). The CDR3 is 12 residues long. V was cut by 5 bases and J by 5 bases, with 9 bases left in between. Germline V gene data show CDR1 as SQVTM and CDR2 as ANQGSEA.

This clonotype was seen ten or more times. The V call is TRBV4-1, the J call TRBJ2-1, with 16 bases fitting TRBD2. This CDR3 spans 19 amino acids. J was trimmed by 4 bases and V by 3 bases; bases with no gene match: 9. Germline V gene lookup returns CDR1 MGHRA and CDR2 YSYEKL. CDR3 region: CASSHPGLAGGPDYNEQFF. The CDR3 DNA reads TGCGCCAGCAGCCACCCGGGACTAGCGGGGGGGCCGGATTACAATGAGCAGTTCTTC.